This T cell receptor (beta chain) appears in the sequencing data of a study of OX40 agonist ivuxolimab in advanced cancers. Study-wide results and limits: Among expanded peripheral T cells, antigen specificity went undetermined.

CDR1 and CDR2 from the germline V gene are SGHTA and FQGNSA. V dropped 4 bases and J dropped 6; count of bases not matched to a gene: 1. This CDR3 comprises 13 residues. Produced via immunoSEQ multiplex PCR; TCRdb's table is partial and in-frame only. Seen here are 77,000 or so clones, 94% observed once, and the top ten hold roughly 20%. About this clone: Its specificity is not known.

The study sampled blood at baseline, cycle 4 day 1, and cycle 7 day 1. This specimen was CD4+ or CD8+ T cells sorted from blood, taken in a trial of the OX40 agonist ivuxolimab. The chain is built from TRBV7-2 and TRBJ1-1; TRBD1 matches at 11 bases. The clonotype was recovered from an adult with an advanced solid tumor such as melanoma, head and neck, liver or kidney cancer. The DNA for the CDR3 is TGTGCCAGCAGCTGGACAGGGGGCCCTGAAGCTTTCTTT. It yields the protein CASSWTGGPEAFF.